This T cell receptor (beta chain) stems from a study of blood T cell repertoires in COVID-19. V gave up 4 bases and J gave up 6 bases; unmatched junction bases: 9. CDR1 is SGHRS and CDR2 is YFSETQ in the germline V gene. The CDR3 is made up of 16 amino acids. Participant-reported clinical history was the basis for cohort assignment. Repertoires were generated with immunoSEQ multiplex PCR, while TCRdb's copy carries only in-frame clones and drops some. The profile shows approximately 360,000 clones, more than 70% of them singletons. The sample consisted of PBMCs or T cells enriched from blood (not recorded which). The chain links TRBV5-1 to TRBJ2-7; TRBD2 aligns across 14 bases. This sequence was found in a man aged 40-49 years in a cohort exposed to, infected with or recovered from COVID-19 (not recorded which). The CDR3 nucleotides are TGCGCCAGCAGCCGGGGACTAGCGGGAGTCCTAGGCGAGCAGTACTTC. Translating it yields CASSRGLAGVLGEQYF. Full variable domain (missing parts from reference TRBV5-1 and TRBJ2-7): KAGVTQTPRYLIKTRGQQVTLSCSPISGHRSVSWYQQTPGQGLQFLFEYFSETQRNKGNFPGRFSGRQFSNSRSEMNVSTLELGDSALYLCASSRGLAGVLGEQYFGPGTRLTVT.